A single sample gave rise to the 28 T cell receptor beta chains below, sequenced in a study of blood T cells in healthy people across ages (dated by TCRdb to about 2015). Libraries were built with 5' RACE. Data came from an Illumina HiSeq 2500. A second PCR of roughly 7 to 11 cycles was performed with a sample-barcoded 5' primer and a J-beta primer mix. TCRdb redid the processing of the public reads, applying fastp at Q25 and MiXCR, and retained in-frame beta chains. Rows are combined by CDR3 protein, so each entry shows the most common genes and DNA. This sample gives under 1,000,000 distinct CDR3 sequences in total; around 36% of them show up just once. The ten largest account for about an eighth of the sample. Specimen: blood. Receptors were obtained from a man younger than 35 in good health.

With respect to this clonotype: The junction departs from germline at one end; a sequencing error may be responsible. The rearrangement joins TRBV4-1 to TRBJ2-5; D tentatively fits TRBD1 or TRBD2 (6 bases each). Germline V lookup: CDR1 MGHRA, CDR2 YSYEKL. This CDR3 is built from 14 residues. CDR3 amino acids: CASSQVGGQETRFF. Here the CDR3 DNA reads TGCGCCAGCAGCCAAGTGGGGGGCCAAGAGACCCGGTTCTTC.

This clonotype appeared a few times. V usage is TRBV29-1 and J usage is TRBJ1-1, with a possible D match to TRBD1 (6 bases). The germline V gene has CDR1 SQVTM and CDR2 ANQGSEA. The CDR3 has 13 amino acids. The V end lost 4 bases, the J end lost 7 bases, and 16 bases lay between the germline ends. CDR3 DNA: TGCAGCGTTGTGGGAAGGGGGTTTGATGAAGCTTTCTTT. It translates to CSVVGRGFDEAFF. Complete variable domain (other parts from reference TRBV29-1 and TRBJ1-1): SAVISQKPSRDICQRGTSLTIQCQVDSQVTMMFWYRQQPGQSLTLIATANQGSEATYESGFVIDKFPISRPNLTFSTLTVSNMSPEDSSIYLCSVVGRGFDEAFFGQGTRLTVV.

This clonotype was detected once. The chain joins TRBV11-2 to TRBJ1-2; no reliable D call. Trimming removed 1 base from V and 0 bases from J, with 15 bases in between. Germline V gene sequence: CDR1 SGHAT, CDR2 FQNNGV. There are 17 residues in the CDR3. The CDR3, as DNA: TGTGCCAGCAGCTTAGGCCGCCGTTACCAAGCTAACTATGGCTACACCTTC. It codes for CASSLGRRYQANYGYTF. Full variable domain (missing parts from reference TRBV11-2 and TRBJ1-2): EAGVAQSPRYKIIEKRQSVAFWCNPISGHATLYWYQQILGQGPKLLIQFQNNGVVDDSQLPKDRFSAERLKGVDSTLKIQPAKLEDSAVYLCASSLGRRYQANYGYTFGSGTRLTVV.

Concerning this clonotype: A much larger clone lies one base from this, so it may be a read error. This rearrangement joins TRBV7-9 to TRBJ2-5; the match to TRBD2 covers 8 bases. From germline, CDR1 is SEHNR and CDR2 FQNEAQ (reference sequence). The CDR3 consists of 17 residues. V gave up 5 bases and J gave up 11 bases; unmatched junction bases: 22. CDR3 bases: TGTGCCAGCAGCCCCGGTCCGGGACTAGTCCTCTACAATGAGCAGTACTTC. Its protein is CASSPGPGLVLYNEQYF.

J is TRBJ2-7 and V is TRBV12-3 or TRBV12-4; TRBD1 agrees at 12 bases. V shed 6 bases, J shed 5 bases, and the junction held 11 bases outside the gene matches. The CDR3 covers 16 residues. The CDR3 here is CASSLPPGTGGDEQYF. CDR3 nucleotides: TGTGCCAGCAGCCTTCCCCCCGGGACAGGGGGCGACGAGCAGTACTTC.

CDR3 loop: CASSLQGNGLSNEQYF. The CDR3 DNA follows: TGTGCCAGCAGCTTACAGGGGAATGGCCTTAGCAACGAGCAGTACTTC. The V call is TRBV5-6, the J call TRBJ2-7, with 7 positions matching TRBD1. The length of the CDR3 is 16 residues. Unmatched junction bases numbered 13, after V lost 2 bases and J lost 5 bases. Germline V gives CDR1 SGHDT, CDR2 YYEEEE.

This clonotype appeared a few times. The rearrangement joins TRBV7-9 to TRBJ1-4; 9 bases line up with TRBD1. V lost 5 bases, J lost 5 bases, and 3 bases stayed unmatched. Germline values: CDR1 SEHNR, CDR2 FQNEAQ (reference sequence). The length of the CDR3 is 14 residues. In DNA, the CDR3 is TGTGCCAGCAGCCGAACAGGGGGCAATGAAAAACTGTTTTTT. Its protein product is CASSRTGGNEKLFF.

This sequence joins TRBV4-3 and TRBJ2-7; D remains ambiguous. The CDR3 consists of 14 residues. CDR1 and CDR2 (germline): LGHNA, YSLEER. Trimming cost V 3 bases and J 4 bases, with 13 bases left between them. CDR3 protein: CASSHQDPDYEQYF. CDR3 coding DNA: TGCGCCAGCAGCCACCAGGACCCTGATTACGAGCAGTACTTC.

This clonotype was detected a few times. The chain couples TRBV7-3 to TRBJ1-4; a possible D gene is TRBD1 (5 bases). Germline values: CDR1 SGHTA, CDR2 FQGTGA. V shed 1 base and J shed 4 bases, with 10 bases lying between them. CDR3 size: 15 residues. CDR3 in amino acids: CASSLNGGGNEKLFF. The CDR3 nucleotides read TGTGCCAGCAGCTTAAACGGGGGGGGTAATGAAAAACTGTTTTTT.

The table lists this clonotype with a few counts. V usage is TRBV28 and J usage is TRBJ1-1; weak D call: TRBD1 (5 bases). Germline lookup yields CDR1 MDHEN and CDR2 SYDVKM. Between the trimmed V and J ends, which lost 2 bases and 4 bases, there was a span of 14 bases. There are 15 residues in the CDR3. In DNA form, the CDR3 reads TGTGCCAGCAGTTTACATTCAGGGAGTAGCACTGAAGCTTTCTTT. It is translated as CASSLHSGSSTEAFF.

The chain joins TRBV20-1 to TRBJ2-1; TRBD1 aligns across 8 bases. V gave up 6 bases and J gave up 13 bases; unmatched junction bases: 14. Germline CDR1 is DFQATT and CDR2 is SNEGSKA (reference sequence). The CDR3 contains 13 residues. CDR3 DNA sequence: TGCAGTGCCCCGACAGGGGTGAAAGAGACCCAGTTCTTC. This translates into CSAPTGVKETQFF.

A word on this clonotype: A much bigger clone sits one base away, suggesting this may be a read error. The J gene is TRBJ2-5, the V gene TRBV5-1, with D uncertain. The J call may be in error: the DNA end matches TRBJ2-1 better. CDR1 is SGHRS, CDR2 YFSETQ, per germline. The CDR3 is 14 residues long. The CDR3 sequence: CASSPEPQEETQFF. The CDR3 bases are TGCGCCAGCAGCCCAGAACCTCAAGAGGAGACCCAGTTCTTC.

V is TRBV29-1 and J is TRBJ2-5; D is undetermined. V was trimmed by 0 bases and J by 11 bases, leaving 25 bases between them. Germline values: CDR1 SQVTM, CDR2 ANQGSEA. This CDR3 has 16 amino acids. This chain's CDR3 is CSVEDRWDGDYNEQYF. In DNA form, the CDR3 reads TGCAGCGTTGAAGATCGTTGGGATGGGGATTACAATGAGCAGTACTTC. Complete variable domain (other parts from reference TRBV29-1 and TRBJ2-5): SAVISQKPSRDICQRGTSLTIQCQVDSQVTMMFWYRQQPGQSLTLIATANQGSEATYESGFVIDKFPISRPNLTFSTLTVSNMSPEDSSIYLCSVEDRWDGDYNEQYFGPGTRLLVL.

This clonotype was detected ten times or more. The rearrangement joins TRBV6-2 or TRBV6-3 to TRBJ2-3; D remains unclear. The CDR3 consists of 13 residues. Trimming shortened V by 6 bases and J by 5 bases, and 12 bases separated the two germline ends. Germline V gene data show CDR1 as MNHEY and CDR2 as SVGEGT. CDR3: CASSNYARDTQYF. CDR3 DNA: TGTGCCAGCAGCAACTACGCCCGAGATACGCAGTATTTT.

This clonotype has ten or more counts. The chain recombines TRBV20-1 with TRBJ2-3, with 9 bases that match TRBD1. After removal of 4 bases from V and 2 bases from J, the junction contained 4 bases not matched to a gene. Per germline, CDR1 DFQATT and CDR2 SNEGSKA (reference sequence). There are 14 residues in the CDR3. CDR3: CSATTGGSTDTQYF. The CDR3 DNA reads TGCAGTGCTACGACAGGGGGATCCACAGATACGCAGTATTTT.

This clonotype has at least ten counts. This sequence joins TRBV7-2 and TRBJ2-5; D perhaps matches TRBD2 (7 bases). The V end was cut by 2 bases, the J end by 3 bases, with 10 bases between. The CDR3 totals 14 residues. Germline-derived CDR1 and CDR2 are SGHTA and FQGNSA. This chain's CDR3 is CASSLRGGKETQYF. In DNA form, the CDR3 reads TGTGCCAGCAGCTTAAGGGGGGGAAAAGAGACCCAGTACTTC.

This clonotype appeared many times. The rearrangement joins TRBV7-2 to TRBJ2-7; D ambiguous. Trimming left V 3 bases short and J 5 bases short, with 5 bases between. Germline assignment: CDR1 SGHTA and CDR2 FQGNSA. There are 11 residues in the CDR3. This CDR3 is CASSLVNEQYF. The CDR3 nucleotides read TGTGCCAGCAGCTTGGTAAACGAGCAGTACTTC.

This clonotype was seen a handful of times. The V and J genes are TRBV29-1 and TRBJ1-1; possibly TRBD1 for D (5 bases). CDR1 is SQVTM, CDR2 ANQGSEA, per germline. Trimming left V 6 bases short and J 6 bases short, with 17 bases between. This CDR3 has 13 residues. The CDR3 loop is CSVGKGRDSEAFF. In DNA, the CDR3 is TGCAGCGTCGGGAAGGGAAGGGACTCTGAAGCTTTCTTT.

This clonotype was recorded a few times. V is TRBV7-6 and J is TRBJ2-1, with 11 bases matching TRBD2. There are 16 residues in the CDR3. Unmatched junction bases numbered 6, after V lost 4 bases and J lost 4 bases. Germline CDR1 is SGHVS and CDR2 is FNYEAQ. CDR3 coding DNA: TGTGCCAGCAGCTCACCTAGCGGGGGGTTATACAATGAGCAGTTCTTC. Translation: CASSSPSGGLYNEQFF. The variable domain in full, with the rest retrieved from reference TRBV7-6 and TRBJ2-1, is GAGVSQSPRYKVTKRGQDVALRCDPISGHVSLYWYRQALGQGPEFLTYFNYEAQQDKSGLPNDRFSAERPEGSISTLTIQRTEQRDSAMYRCASSSPSGGLYNEQFFGPGTRLTVL.

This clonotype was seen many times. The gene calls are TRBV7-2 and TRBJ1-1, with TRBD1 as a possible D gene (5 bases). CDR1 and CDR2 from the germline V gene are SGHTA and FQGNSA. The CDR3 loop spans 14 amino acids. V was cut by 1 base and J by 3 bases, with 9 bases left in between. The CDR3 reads CASSLVGGDTEAFF. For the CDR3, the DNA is TGTGCCAGCAGCTTAGTTGGGGGGGACACTGAAGCTTTCTTT.

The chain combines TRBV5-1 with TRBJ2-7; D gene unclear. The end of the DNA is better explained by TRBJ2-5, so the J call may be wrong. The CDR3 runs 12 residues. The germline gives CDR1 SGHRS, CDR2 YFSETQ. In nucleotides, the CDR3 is TGCGCCAGCAGCTTGGCGTTCGAGACCCAGTACTTC. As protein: CASSLAFETQYF.

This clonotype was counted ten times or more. CDR3 nucleotide sequence: TGTGCCAGCAGCTCGGGGACCACTAGCGGGGCCTACAATGAGCAGTTCTTC. Its translation is CASSSGTTSGAYNEQFF. The rearrangement links TRBV4-2 to TRBJ2-1; 10 nucleotides agree with TRBD2. The V and J ends lost 5 bases and 2 bases, in that order; junction bases with no gene match: 9. Germline CDR1 reads LGHNA; CDR2 reads YNFKEQ. The CDR3 covers 17 residues.

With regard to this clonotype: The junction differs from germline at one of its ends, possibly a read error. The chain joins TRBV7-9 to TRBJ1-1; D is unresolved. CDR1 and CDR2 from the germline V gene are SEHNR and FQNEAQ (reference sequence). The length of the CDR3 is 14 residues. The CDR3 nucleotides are TGTACCAGCAGCCGAGGGTACCGGAACACTGAAGCTTTCTTT. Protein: CTSSRGYRNTEAFF.

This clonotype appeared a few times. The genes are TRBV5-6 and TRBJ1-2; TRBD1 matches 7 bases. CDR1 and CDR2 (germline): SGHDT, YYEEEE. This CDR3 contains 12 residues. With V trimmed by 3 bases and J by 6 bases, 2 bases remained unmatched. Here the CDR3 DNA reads TGTGCCAGCAGCTGGGGGACAGATGGCTACACCTTC. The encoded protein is CASSWGTDGYTF.

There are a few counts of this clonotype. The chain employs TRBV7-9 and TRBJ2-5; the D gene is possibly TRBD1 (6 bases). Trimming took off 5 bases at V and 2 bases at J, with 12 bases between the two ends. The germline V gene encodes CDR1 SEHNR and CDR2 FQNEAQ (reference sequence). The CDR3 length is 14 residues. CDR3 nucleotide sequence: TGTGCCAGCAGCCGAGAGGACAGACAAGAGACCCAGTACTTC. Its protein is CASSREDRQETQYF.

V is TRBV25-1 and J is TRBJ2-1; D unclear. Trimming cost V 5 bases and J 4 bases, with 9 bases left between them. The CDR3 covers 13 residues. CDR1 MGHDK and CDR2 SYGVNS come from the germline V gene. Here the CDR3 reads CASSSASYNEQFF. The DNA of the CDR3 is TGTGCCAGCAGTTCCGCCAGTTACAATGAGCAGTTCTTC.

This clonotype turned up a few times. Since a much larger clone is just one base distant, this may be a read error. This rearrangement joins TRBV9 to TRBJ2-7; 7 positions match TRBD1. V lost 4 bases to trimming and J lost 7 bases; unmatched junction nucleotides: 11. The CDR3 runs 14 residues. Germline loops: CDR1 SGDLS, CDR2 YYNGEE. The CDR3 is CASSSEDRNNEQYF. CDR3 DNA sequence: TGTGCCAGCAGCTCCGAGGACAGGAACAATGAGCAGTACTTC.

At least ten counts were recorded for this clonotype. The CDR3 reads CASSQDSGGNQPQHF. The CDR3 DNA reads TGCGCCAGCAGCCAAGACTCCGGGGGCAATCAGCCCCAGCATTTT. The chain uses TRBV4-3 and TRBJ1-5; no reliable D call. With 0 bases removed from V and 2 bases from J, the gap between germline ends came to 8 bases. CDR1 is LGHNA, CDR2 YSLEER, per germline. The CDR3 runs to 15 residues.